This T cell receptor (beta chain) was sequenced for a study of cytomegalovirus exposure and HLA in healthy donors listed by TCRdb under 2017. Looking at the study overall: An earlier analysis of 550 to 700 of the donors reported 250 to 300 Gb of sequence data and 117 million unique TCR beta sequences from about 200 million T cells. Roughly 300 gigabases of sequencing data and approximately 85 million unique TCR sequences were included in an early release covering 550 to 800 HLA-typed donors. The genetic ancestry cluster associated with self-reported Caucasian donors included roughly four fifths of the 398 genotyped donors. The study aimed to test whether signatures of past pathogen exposure could be identified by cataloging public T cell receptors. The study profiled the T cell repertoires of approximately 700 subjects by immunosequencing and related them to cytomegalovirus serostatus. In addition to the first cohort of hundreds of subjects, a separate validation cohort of about 120 different subjects was used. To predict cytomegalovirus infection status, the study combined high-throughput TCR immunosequencing, statistical association of individual TCRs with disease status, and machine learning. In a later analysis, previously published TCR beta repertoires from 666 donors were re-analyzed and high-resolution HLA genotyping was added so that TCR occurrence patterns could be studied. Rather than using new phenotypic data, the later analysis identified candidate immune exposures from TCR beta sequences and from how often those sequences occurred across donors. In an earlier analysis of a few hundred of the donors, high-throughput TCR beta sequencing was used to judge whether each TCR beta V gene segment behaved as functional or pseudogenic. Donor age, sex, ethnicity and CMV serostatus were compiled alongside the repertoire data. A later genetic analysis used genome-wide SNP genotypes for about 65% of the roughly 670 donors, treating that subset as a discovery cohort. All discovery cohort repertoires had been generated using a single sequencing platform. HLA typing included class I and class II loci at four-digit resolution. Typing coverage differed by locus: A, B, C, DRB1 and DQB1 were typed in about 629-640 donors, DQA1 in about 560, DPA1 in 600 to 610, and DPB1 in just under 480. Because of strong linkage in the cohort, five DR-DQ haplotypes were treated as single units for association and clustering. Among a few hundred genotyped donors of the cohort, an average of about 240,000 unique TCR beta nucleotide sequences were sequenced per donor, approximately 20% of them non-productive. Here is what the overall study found, with its caveats: Linkage disequilibrium might explain the correlated functional status among segregating V segments, but an unknown experimental factor could not be excluded. A later analysis found that HLA-associated TCR beta chains were more clonally expanded and had lower generation probabilities than equally common non-associated chains. A later analysis found that TCR association rates varied across HLA loci, with DRB1 alleles showing the most associated TCRs and HLA-C alleles the fewest. Presence/absence analyses assumed roughly uniform sequencing depth across donors, an assumption that may not hold. A later genetic analysis associated a missense DCLRE1C variant with V-gene and J-gene trimming of TCR beta chains, and an independent cohort replicated the association. Some 16 rarely observed V segments, including chromosome 9 orphons, were excluded from the earlier analysis of about 500 of the donors because counts were too low. Specific HLA alleles were associated with 15,000 to 20,000 TCR beta sequences at a false discovery rate of 0.05 in a later analysis. The classifier was reported to diagnose cytomegalovirus status with high specificity and sensitivity in both the original and validation cohorts. According to a later genetic analysis, donors in an Asian-associated ancestry cluster had fewer N-insertions in productive TCRs than the approximately 650-donor mean. Immune exposure information for the cohort was limited to CMV serostatus. Assigning TCR associations to individual alleles was difficult when HLA alleles, especially DR and DQ, strongly co-occurred. A later analysis reported that several top co-occurrence clusters appeared linked to parvovirus B19, influenza, CMV and Epstein-Barr virus. The authors suggested that the approach could potentially be extended to other disease states and immunological phenotypes. Because HLA typing was missing for some donors at each locus, association tests included only the typed subset. Some IMGT-functional V segments, including TRBV6-2 and TRBV6-3, could not be distinguished by the 87-base-pair reads and were therefore excluded. In a later analysis, most CMV-associated TCR beta chains were found to appear HLA-restricted, with HLA associations seemingly driven largely by CMV exposure. In vitro tests confirmed that a few of the cytomegalovirus-associated TCR beta chains recognize cytomegalovirus antigens. A total of 150 or so TCR beta chains were listed by the study as associated with cytomegalovirus. This cohort had only TCR beta chains sequenced, and the lack of alpha or paired-chain data limited which features could be detected. The sequencing pipeline was judged likely to have produced a cluster of highly shared sequence variants as a technical artifact. A further reported finding was that TCR beta sequences accurately predicted the HLA-A and HLA-B alleles for most subjects in the first cohort. In an earlier analysis of several hundred of the donors, most TCR beta V segments were observed in productive rearrangements about 87% or about 30% of the time, broadly matching IMGT annotations. Most TCR sequences were observed very rarely across donors, whereas some public TCRs were present in many individuals.

The library came from the immunoSEQ multiplex PCR assay. The multiplex PCR relied on a mix of 60 forward primers for TCR Vbeta segments and 13 reverse primers for TCR Jbeta segments. A multiplex PCR assay on genomic DNA amplified the CDR3 region of rearranged TCR beta genes. The Illumina HiSeq System was used to sequence the amplified TCR beta libraries as 87-base-pair reads. The original methods were these. Across the 500 to 750 repertoires, a later analysis counted 75 million to 90 million unique TCR beta chains, 9.5 million to 13 million of which were shared by at least two donors. To remove PCR and sequencing errors, raw reads were error-corrected and collapsed into unique sequences using a nearest-neighbor algorithm that merged closely related sequences. Alignment of CDR3 sequences to IMGT reference sequences was used to assign V, D and J gene segments. For a sequence to be retained, a match of at least six nucleotides was required to both a V gene segment and a J gene segment. Rearrangements were called productive when the CDR3 lacked stop codons and stayed in frame with V and J; all others were non-productive. Following IMGT convention, CDR3 was defined as the stretch from the second conserved V-encoded cysteine to the conserved J-encoded phenylalanine. Sequences without an unambiguous match to a single V gene segment were excluded from the earlier analysis of a few hundred of the donors. In an earlier analysis of 450 to 750 of the donors, a V segment was called functional when productive rearrangements were above 56.7%, and segregating when the standard deviation between donors exceeded 5%. To diagnose cytomegalovirus status from the catalog of TCR beta chain sequences, a statistical classification framework was built. In a later analysis, TCR nucleotide sequences were compared against IMGT/GENE-DB human TR gene sequences so that V and J genes could be assigned. A later analysis assigned CDR3 sequences and most-parsimonious VDJ recombination scenarios with the TCRdist pipeline. A later analysis defined each TCR beta chain by its CDR3 amino acid sequence plus V-gene family, and excluded reads lacking a unique V-gene family. A later analysis removed 600 or so highly shared, low-generation-probability nucleotide sequences to deal with suspected cross-contamination and a sequencing artifact. In a later analysis, a clonal expansion index was calculated for each public chain from normalized within-repertoire ranks of inferred template counts. In a later analysis, generation probabilities were computed using a VDJ recombination model fitted to out-of-frame rearrangements, and the results were checked against IGoR. Hypergeometric tests were used in a later analysis to score TCR-TCR, TCR-HLA and TCR-CMV co-occurrence, with a repertoire-size bias correction applied to the TCR pairs. False discovery rates were estimated in a later analysis by permuting HLA or CMV assignments 20 times. In a later analysis, co-occurring TCRs were grouped with DBSCAN, and TCRdist sequence similarity was added when clustering was performed within HLA-allele-positive subsets. For co-occurrence clustering, repertoires with fewer than 30,000 or more than 120,000 public chains were excluded, along with about five repertoires with anomalous nucleotide sharing. TCRdb carries this immuneACCESS record with in-frame sequences only. Its versions omit some clonotypes, under half of them owing to an unresolved V gene in the studies checked, with the rest unexplained. Clonal size and the V and J genes are those of that table, whereas D and trimming came from the DNA. The sample table lists about 90,000 clones, more than 60% of them with a count of one. Jointly, the top ten make up under 5% of the sample.

A note on this clone: No cognate antigen has been identified for it. Qualities for individual bases were not recorded, and no much larger clone is one base off.

The V and J ends are trimmed by 4 bases and 0 bases, leaving 10 bases between them. The CDR3 numbers 16 residues from cysteine through phenylalanine. Left in the record is the CDR3 DNA by itself, 48 bases read in frame from the first base. Reading the germline V gene gives CDR1 SGHDN and CDR2 FVKESK. The cohort consisted of hundreds of healthy bone marrow donors. All cohort members were sampled while nominally healthy, although unrecorded immune exposures were likely present. The donor tested CMV seronegative, placing the donor among the 350 to 400 seronegative members of the cohort. Every donor gave a peripheral blood sample, and the peripheral blood mononuclear cells from that sample were used for TCR beta sequencing. The Qiagen DNeasy Blood Extraction Kit was used to extract genomic DNA from the blood cell samples.

Rearrangement joined TRBV14 to TRBJ2-6; no D gene call is confident. This sequence originates from a man younger than 40 in good health and CMV-seronegative. The sequenced material came from PBMCs. The CDR3 region has the sequence CASSRHTRSGANVLTF. The DNA sequence is given as TGTGCCAGCAGCCGTCACACCCGCTCTGGGGCCAACGTCCTGACTTTC. With all but the CDR3 taken from the reference TRBV14 and TRBJ2-6 genes, the full variable domain is: EAGVTQFPSHSVIEKGQTVTLRCDPISGHDNLYWYRRVMGKEIKFLLHFVKESKQDESGMPNNRFLAERTGGTYSTLKVQPAELEDSGVYFCASSRHTRSGANVLTFGAGSRLTVL.